The 5 T cell receptor beta chains presented below share a single source sample, sequenced in a study of CD8 T cells in Susac syndrome. It was with random hexamers that 0.5 to 1 ug RNA was reverse transcribed. TCRdb reprocessed the immunoSEQ multiplex PCR reads with MiXCR, giving one entry per CDR3 protein. The table lists about 200,000 distinct CDR3 sequences, 92% of them singletons. The sample consisted of CD8+ T cells from PBMCs. Receptors were obtained from a human donor with multiple sclerosis.

The chain uses TRBV6-5 and TRBJ2-2; 7 nucleotides align to TRBD2. V lost 1 base and J lost 1; bases outside the gene matches: 9. The length of the CDR3 is 18 residues. CDR1 and CDR2 from the germline V gene are MNHEY and SVGAGI. The CDR3 DNA sequence: TGTGCCAGCAGTTACTTCCCCGGGACTACCATGAACACCGGGGAGCTGTTTTTT. It translates to CASSYFPGTTMNTGELFF.

V usage is TRBV5-6 and J usage is TRBJ1-2; perhaps TRBD1 as D (6 bases). CDR1 is SGHDT and CDR2 is YYEEEE in the germline V gene. The V end was cut by 4 bases, the J end by 4 bases, with 14 bases between. This CDR3 has 14 amino acids. CDR3: CASSPGGRVYGYTF. The CDR3 nucleotides are TGTGCCAGCAGCCCCGGGGGCAGGGTCTATGGCTACACCTTC.

V gene TRBV6-1 combines with J gene TRBJ1-5, with D maybe TRBD1 (5 bases). V dropped 6 bases and J dropped 2 bases, with 14 bases sitting between them. The V gene's germline CDR1 is MNHNS and CDR2 SASEGT. CDR3 length: 15 residues. The CDR3 bases are TGTGCCAGCAGGGAGAGTCCGGGGGGCAATCAGCCCCAGCATTTT. Translating it yields CASRESPGGNQPQHF.

V usage is TRBV4-2 and J usage is TRBJ2-5; tentatively, D is TRBD1 or TRBD2 (5 bases each). From germline, CDR1 is LGHNA and CDR2 YNFKEQ. Trimming removed 0 bases at V and 5 bases at J, with 16 bases between. The CDR3 extends over 16 amino acids. This CDR3 is CASSQDWQGWEETQYF. DNA for the CDR3: TGTGCCAGCAGCCAAGATTGGCAGGGTTGGGAGGAGACCCAGTACTTC.

As DNA, the CDR3 is TGTGCCACGAGGACAGGGAACGAGCAGTACTTC. Its protein product is CATRTGNEQYF. J is TRBJ2-7 and V is TRBV6-5; TRBD1 aligns across 8 bases. The ends lost 10 bases at V and 5 bases at J; junction bases unmatched: 4. The CDR3 spans 11 residues. The germline gives CDR1 MNHEY, CDR2 SVGAGI.